This TCR beta chain was retrieved from a study of cytomegalovirus exposure and HLA in healthy donors. For the study at large: From donors who were HLA-typed, an early data release held 70 million to 90 million unique TCRs. Study-level points and caveats: In a later analysis, across HLA loci, associated TCR counts were highest for DRB1, lowest for HLA-C. In a later analysis, HLA-associated beta chains showed higher expansion and lower generation probabilities than comparable chains.

This CDR3 is 16 amino acids long. Germline V gene sequence: CDR1 SEHNR, CDR2 FQNEAQ (reference sequence). The V and J ends lost 2 bases and 0 bases respectively, with 11 bases between them. The PCR made use of 60 Vbeta and 13 Jbeta primers. Sequencing used immunoSEQ multiplex PCR; TCRdb keeps in-frame clones, though not all of them. This table holds approximately 160,000 clones, 65% to 70% found once. Remarks on this clone: Its antigen is not known.

Sequenced input: PBMCs. The genes are TRBV7-9 and TRBJ1-3, with a tentative D call TRBD1 (5 bases). This sequence was found in a woman aged 18-29 years in good health and CMV-seropositive. The CDR3 spells CASSLTGTLSGNTIYF. The CDR3 DNA is TGTGCCAGCAGCTTAACAGGAACGCTCTCTGGAAACACCATATATTTT.